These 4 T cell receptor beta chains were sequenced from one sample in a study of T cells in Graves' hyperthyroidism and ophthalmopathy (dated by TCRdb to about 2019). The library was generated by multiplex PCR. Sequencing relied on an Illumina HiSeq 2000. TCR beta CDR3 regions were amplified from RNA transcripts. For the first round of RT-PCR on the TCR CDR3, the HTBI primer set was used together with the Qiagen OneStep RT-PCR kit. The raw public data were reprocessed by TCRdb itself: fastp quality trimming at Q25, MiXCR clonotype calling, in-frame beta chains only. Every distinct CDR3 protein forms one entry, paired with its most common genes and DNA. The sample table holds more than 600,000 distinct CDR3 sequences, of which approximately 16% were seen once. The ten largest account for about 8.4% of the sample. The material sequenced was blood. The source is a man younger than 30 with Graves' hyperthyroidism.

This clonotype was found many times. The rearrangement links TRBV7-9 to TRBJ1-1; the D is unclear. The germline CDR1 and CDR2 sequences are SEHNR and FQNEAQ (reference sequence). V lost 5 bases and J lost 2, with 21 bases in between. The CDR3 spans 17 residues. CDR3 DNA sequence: TGTGCCAGCAGCCGATTAGGACGGATCTCGCCCAACACTGAAGCTTTCTTT. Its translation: CASSRLGRISPNTEAFF.

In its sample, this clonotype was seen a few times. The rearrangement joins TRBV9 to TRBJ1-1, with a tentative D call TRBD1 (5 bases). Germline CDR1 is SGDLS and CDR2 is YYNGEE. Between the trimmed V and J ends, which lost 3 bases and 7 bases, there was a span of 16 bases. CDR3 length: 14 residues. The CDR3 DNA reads TGTGCCAGCAGCGCCCAGTTCCCAGGGAGTGAAGCTTTCTTT. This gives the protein CASSAQFPGSEAFF.

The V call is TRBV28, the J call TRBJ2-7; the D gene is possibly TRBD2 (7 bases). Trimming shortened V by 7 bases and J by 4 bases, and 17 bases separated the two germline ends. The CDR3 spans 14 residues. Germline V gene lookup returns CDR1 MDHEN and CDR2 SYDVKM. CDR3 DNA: TGTGCCAGCACCATAGGGGGGGGGATGTACGAGCAGTACTTC. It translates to CASTIGGGMYEQYF.

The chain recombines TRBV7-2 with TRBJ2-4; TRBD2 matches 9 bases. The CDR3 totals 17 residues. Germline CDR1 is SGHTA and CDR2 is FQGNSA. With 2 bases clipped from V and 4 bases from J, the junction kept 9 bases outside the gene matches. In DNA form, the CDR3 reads TGTGCCAGCAGCTTATATAGGCTAGCGGGACCGAAAAACATTCAGTACTTC. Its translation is CASSLYRLAGPKNIQYF. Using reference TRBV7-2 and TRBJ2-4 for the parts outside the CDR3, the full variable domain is GAGVSQSPSNKVTEKGKDVELRCDPISGHTALYWYRQSLGQGLEFLIYFQGNSAPDKSGLPSDRFSAERTGGSVSTLTIQRTQQEDSAVYLCASSLYRLAGPKNIQYFGAGTRLSVL.